This TCR beta chain was sequenced in a study of T cells after yellow fever vaccination. On the study more broadly: The authors prepared low-cell-number fractions using SMART-Seq v4 Ultra Low Input.

CDR1 SGHTA and CDR2 FQGNSA come from the germline V gene. This CDR3 is built from 14 residues. This clonotype has ten or more counts. The antigen is undetermined. The junction does not match germline at one end; this may be a read error. Broader study findings: From the bulk population, abundant clonotypes could contaminate and appear within FACS-sorted repertoires. The study re-detected most primary-vaccination clones after the booster (about 95% CD4, approximately 88% CD8).

TCRdb used MiXCR to reprocess the 5' RACE reads, holding one entry per CDR3 protein. The data show some 300,000 distinct CDR3 sequences, around a tenth seen once. The chain recombines TRBV7-2 with TRBJ2-7; 10 bases map to TRBD2. This material consisted of CD4+ T cells sorted from PBMCs, taken 45 days after the yellow fever booster vaccination. This clonotype originated in a man in his late teens or twenties who received the YFV17D yellow fever vaccine. The CDR3 region is CASSPQVSSGGPSF. The CDR3 bases are TGTGCCAGCAGCCCCCAGGTTTCTAGCGGGGGCCCGAGCTTC.